Listed below are T cell receptor beta chains from one sample, sequenced in a study of PD-1 blockade in classical Hodgkin lymphoma. Generated by immunoSEQ multiplex PCR, the TCRdb table keeps only in-frame clones and is missing some. The data hold some 93,000 clones, with more than 80% observed a single time. The sample in question was peripheral blood mononuclear cells (PBMCs), obtained before the fourth cycle of nivolumab. The receptors stem from a human donor with classical Hodgkin lymphoma. Both conserved end residues are part of each CDR3. A D gene is named only where the DNA matches it firmly. The size field is filled for only some rows; it gives once, few, many or a size class.

d_call,j_call,clone_size,v_call,cdr3_nt,cdr3_aa
-,TRBJ2-7,-,TRBV6-5,TGTGCCAGCAGTTACTTCCAGACTAGCTCCTACGAGCAGTACTTC,CASSYFQTSSYEQYF
TRBD1,TRBJ2-7,-,TRBV5-1,TGCGCCAGCAGCTTGGTCCAGGGGGCCTCCTACGAGCAGTACTTC,CASSLVQGASYEQYF
-,TRBJ2-7,-,TRBV20-1,TGCAGTGCCCTCGGACCGAACGAGCAGTACTTC,CSALGPNEQYF
-,TRBJ2-3,-,TRBV6-6,TGTGCCAGCAGTTACTCGAGGGGGACGGGGTATTTT,CASSYSRGTGYF
TRBD1,TRBJ1-2,-,TRBV4-2,TGTGCCAGCAGCCAACTGGGACAGGGGGTTGGCTACACCTTC,CASSQLGQGVGYTF
TRBD1,TRBJ2-1,few,TRBV19,TGTGCCAGTAGTCAGACAGGGGTCTCCTACAATGAGCAGTTCTTC,CASSQTGVSYNEQFF
-,TRBJ2-1,-,TRBV9,TGTGCCAGCAGCGTCCAGAACTACAATGAGCAGTTCTTC,CASSVQNYNEQFF
TRBD1,TRBJ1-1,-,TRBV19,TGTGCCAGTAGTATGGGGACAGGGAACACTGAAGCTTTCTTT,CASSMGTGNTEAFF
TRBD2,TRBJ2-7,once,TRBV18,TGTGCCAGCTCACCGGTAGCGGGATCGTGGAAAGGGGAATCCTACGAGCAGTACTTC,CASSPVAGSWKGESYEQYF
-,TRBJ2-3,-,TRBV5-1,TGCGCCAGCAGCGCCCCGGGGGCCGGCGATACGCAGTATTTT,CASSAPGAGDTQYF
TRBD1,TRBJ1-5,-,TRBV6-6,TGTGCCAGCAGAGGACAGGTGAATAGCAATCAGCCCCAGCATTTT,CASRGQVNSNQPQHF
-,TRBJ2-3,-,TRBV7-2,TGTGCCAGCAGCCAGAGCGGGCCCACAGATACGCAGTATTTT,CASSQSGPTDTQYF
TRBD2,TRBJ2-7,-,TRBV7-9,TGTGCCAGCAGCTTAGCCGGTAGCGGGAACCTCGAGCAGTACTTC,CASSLAGSGNLEQYF
-,TRBJ1-1,-,TRBV7-9,TGTGCCAGCAGCTCCCTAGTAGCGACCGCTTCGAACACTGAAGCTTTCTTT,CASSSLVATASNTEAFF
TRBD2,TRBJ2-7,few,TRBV11-2,TGTGCCAGCAGCCCCAGCGGGAGTGTTTACGAGCAGTACTTC,CASSPSGSVYEQYF
-,TRBJ1-1,-,TRBV9,TGTGCCAGCAGCGTAGGGGGTAGCACTGAAGCTTTCTTT,CASSVGGSTEAFF
-,TRBJ2-7,-,TRBV7-9,TGTGCCAGCAGCTTATCGGACAGAGTCGAGCAGTACTTC,CASSLSDRVEQYF
-,TRBJ2-3,-,TRBV7-3,TGTGCCAGCAGCTTGGGCTCGGCGGGAGATACGCAGTATTTT,CASSLGSAGDTQYF
TRBD2,TRBJ2-5,-,TRBV5-1,TGCGCCAGCAGCTTACCTAGCGGGGGCGCCCAGGGGACCCAGTACTTC,CASSLPSGGAQGTQYF
-,TRBJ2-3,-,TRBV5-6,TGTGCCAGCAGCCTACCGGGGAGGTCGGGTACGCAGTATTTT,CASSLPGRSGTQYF
-,TRBJ1-1,-,TRBV5-1,TGCGCCAGCAGCTTTGGGCAAATGAACACTGAAGCTTTCTTT,CASSFGQMNTEAFF
-,TRBJ1-1,-,TRBV6-5,TGTGCCAGCATTTGGGGGATTGAAGCTTTCTTT,CASIWGIEAFF
-,TRBJ2-5,-,TRBV28,TGTGCCAGCAGTTTGCCGGGTCGAGACCAAGAGACCCAGTACTTC,CASSLPGRDQETQYF
-,TRBJ2-2,-,TRBV4-2,TGTGCCAGCAGCCCCCCAGGGAGCGGAGCGAACACCGGGGAGCTGTTTTTT,CASSPPGSGANTGELFF
-,TRBJ2-3,-,TRBV7-8,TGTGCCAGCAGCGAAACGACAGGCCTGGCGGATACGCAGTATTTT,CASSETTGLADTQYF
TRBD1,TRBJ1-2,-,TRBV7-3,TGTGCCAGCAGCTTAACTGGGACAGGCAACTATGGCTACACCTTC,CASSLTGTGNYGYTF
-,TRBJ2-5,once,TRBV5-6,TGTGCCAGCAGCCCGACGGGACGAGAGACCCAGTACTTC,CASSPTGRETQYF
TRBD2,TRBJ2-1,-,TRBV7-2,TGTGCCAGCAGCCCGCGGACTAGCGGCTTCTACAATGAGCAGTTCTTC,CASSPRTSGFYNEQFF
-,TRBJ1-5,-,TRBV28,TGTGCCAGCAGTTTCCCCCCCGCGGTCAATCAGCCCCAGCATTTT,CASSFPPAVNQPQHF
-,TRBJ2-7,-,TRBV5-4,TGTGCCAGCAGCTTGGATAGACCCCGCGCCTACGAGCAGTACTTC,CASSLDRPRAYEQYF
-,TRBJ1-4,-,TRBV11-2,TGTGCCAGCAGCATAGGGGTTGCAACTAATGAAAAACTGTTTTTT,CASSIGVATNEKLFF
-,TRBJ1-2,-,TRBV5-1,TGCGCCAGCAGCTTGGAATACGGGCTCGGCTACACCTTC,CASSLEYGLGYTF